These 25 T cell receptor beta chains originate from one sample sequenced in a study of tumor and adjacent non-tumor tissue in lung cancer. No cell sorting was done before RNA was extracted from the tissue. This non-tumor lung sample came from over 3 cm beyond the tumor edge. TCRbeta libraries were built with three rounds of nested PCR, modified from ARM-PCR. TCRdb fed the multiplex PCR reads into MiXCR, producing one record per CDR3 protein. The sample carries some 100,000 distinct CDR3 sequences, 80% recorded once. The sequenced sample consisted of distant non-tumor lung tissue. These receptors were obtained from a man aged 55-75 years with small cell lung cancer.

This clonotype has more than one count but fewer than ten. A junction boundary mismatches the germline segment, possibly from a read error. This chain joins TRBV5-1 and TRBJ2-5; D possibly corresponds to TRBD1 (5 bases). CDR1 is SGHRS and CDR2 is YFSETQ in the germline V gene. The CDR3 totals 15 residues. Written as DNA, the CDR3 is TGCGCCAGCAGCTTGGGTCAGGGCCTCCAAGGGACCCAGTACTTC. This translates into CASSLGQGLQGTQYF.

On this clonotype itself: As the CDR3 is not closed by the conserved phenylalanine or tryptophan, this likely results from a read error. This sequence joins TRBV11-2 and TRBJ2-7, with D unclear. There are 12 residues in the CDR3. CDR1 is SGHAT, CDR2 FQNNGV, per germline. Between the trimmed V and J ends, which lost 4 bases and 10 bases, there was a span of 14 bases. The CDR3 DNA reads TGTGCCAGCAGCTCGACCTATGGCGATCAGTACTCA. As protein: CASSSTYGDQYS.

The V gene is TRBV19, the J gene TRBJ2-1; the match to TRBD2 covers 9 bases. Per the germline V gene, CDR1 is LNHDA and CDR2 is SQIVND (reference sequence). J gave up 2 bases and V 5 bases, and 7 bases lay outside the gene matches. This CDR3 region has 16 residues. The CDR3 region is CASSSRLAATYNEQFF. The CDR3 region has the DNA TGTGCCAGTAGTTCCCGACTAGCGGCCACCTACAATGAGCAGTTCTTC.

In regard to this clonotype: One base away lies a much larger clone, so this may be a sequencing read error. This chain connects TRBV7-8 to TRBJ1-2; D may be TRBD1 (5 bases). This CDR3 is 14 amino acids long. The V gene lost 8 bases and the J gene lost 4 bases, with 17 bases spanning the gap. Germline V gene sequence: CDR1 SGHVS, CDR2 FQNEAQ. The CDR3 DNA reads as TGTGCCAGCGGCTACTTGGGGCAGTCCTATGGCTACACCTTC. This encodes CASGYLGQSYGYTF. Filled out from reference TRBV7-8 and TRBJ1-2, the complete variable domain reads GAGVSQSPRYKVAKRGQDVALRCDPISGHVSLFWYQQALGQGPEFLTYFQNEAQLDKSGLPSDRFFAERPEGSVSTLKIQRTQQEDSAVYLCASGYLGQSYGYTFGSGTRLTVV.

Regarding this clonotype: Its ends do not fully match the called genes, so a read error is possible. This rearrangement joins TRBV11-3 to TRBJ2-5; 7 nucleotides align to TRBD2. Germline CDR1 SGHNT, CDR2 YENEEA. The CDR3 spans 13 residues. CDR3 sequence reads: CTSGEGPQETQYF. In DNA, the CDR3 is TGTACCAGCGGGGAGGGGCCGCAAGAGACCCAGTACTTT.

As concerns this clonotype: At one boundary the junction diverges from the germline segment, which might be a read error. The chain uses TRBV6-5 and TRBJ1-2; the D gene is possibly TRBD1 (6 bases). The CDR3 has 15 amino acids. Germline lookup yields CDR1 MNHEY and CDR2 SVGAGI. The CDR3 reads CASVEGGGSNYDYTF. In DNA, the CDR3 is TGTGCCAGTGTGGAGGGAGGGGGGTCTAACTATGACTACACCTTC.

This chain links TRBV20-1 with TRBJ2-1; 9 bases map to TRBD2. CDR1 and CDR2 from the germline V gene are DFQATT and SNEGSKA (reference sequence). This CDR3 has 14 residues. V lost 5 bases, J lost 7 bases, and 9 bases stayed unmatched. The CDR3 sequence: CSAVGISGSNEQFF. CDR3 nucleotides: TGCAGTGCTGTTGGGATTAGCGGGAGTAATGAGCAGTTCTTC.

This chain uses TRBV6-5 with TRBJ2-3, with D perhaps matching TRBD2 (6 bases). CDR3 length: 18 amino acids. The V and J ends lost 4 bases and 7 bases respectively, with 27 bases between them. Germline V gene sequence: CDR1 MNHEY, CDR2 SVGAGI. As DNA, the CDR3 is TGTGCCAGCAGTTCAAGCGGGTGGGCTCCCCCTAGCGCAAATACGCAGTATTTT. Its protein is CASSSSGWAPPSANTQYF.

On this clonotype: The junction differs from germline at one of its ends, possibly a read error. The DNA of the CDR3 is TGTGCCAGCAGCTCGGATGGAAACACTGGAGCTTTCTTT. Its protein is CASSSDGNTGAFF. The gene calls are TRBV11-1 and TRBJ1-1; D is unresolved. CDR3 length: 13 residues. The germline CDR1 and CDR2 sequences are SGHAT and FQDESV (reference sequence).

V gene TRBV28 combines with J gene TRBJ2-1; TRBD1 might be the D (6 bases). CDR3 length equals 13 residues. V shed 5 bases and J shed 8 bases, with 13 bases lying between them. CDR1 MDHEN and CDR2 SYDVKM come from the germline V gene. CDR3 sequence reads: CASSITGLDEQFF. The CDR3 DNA sequence: TGTGCCAGCAGTATCACAGGGCTAGATGAGCAGTTCTTC. Looking up the rest from reference TRBV28 and TRBJ2-1 gives the full variable domain: DVKVTQSSRYLVKRTGEKVFLECVQDMDHENMFWYRQDPGLGLRLIYFSYDVKMKEKGDIPEGYSVSREKKERFSLILESASTNQTSMYLCASSITGLDEQFFGPGTRLTVL.

This clonotype was detected ten times or more. The chain combines TRBV20-1 with TRBJ1-1, with D possibly being TRBD1 (5 bases). The germline CDR1 and CDR2 sequences are DFQATT and SNEGSKA (reference sequence). This CDR3 comprises 18 residues. Trimming removed 0 bases at V and 1 base at J, with 21 bases between. The CDR3 sequence: CSARDPGTRSVRNTEAFF. CDR3 in DNA: TGCAGTGCTAGAGATCCTGGGACCCGCTCGGTGCGGAACACTGAAGCTTTCTTT.

As to this clonotype: Mismatch with germline at one junction end may stem from a read error. The genes are TRBV5-6 and TRBJ2-5; perhaps TRBD1 as D (6 bases). Germline assignment: CDR1 SGHDT and CDR2 YYEEEE. This CDR3 has 15 amino acids. CDR3 amino acids: CASSLTRGDIETQYF. The CDR3 DNA reads as TGTGCCAGTAGCTTAACGAGAGGGGACATAGAGACCCAGTACTTC.

A note on this clonotype: The junction shows a germline mismatch at one end, possibly a read error. This sequence joins TRBV12-3 or TRBV12-4 and TRBJ2-2, with a weak D call TRBD1 (6 bases). The CDR3 length is 14 residues. CDR3 coding DNA: TGTGCCAGCAATAGGCAGGGGTTCGGAGTGGAGCTCTTTTTT. Translation gives CASNRQGFGVELFF.

This clonotype was recorded once. The CDR3 ends on some other residue instead of the conserved phenylalanine or tryptophan, so this is likely a read error. The chain couples TRBV4-1 to TRBJ2-2, with D possibly TRBD2 on 6 matching bases. The CDR3 sequence is 17 residues long. CDR1 is MGHRA and CDR2 is YSYEKL in the germline V gene. The CDR3 DNA reads as TGCCCCAGCAGCTCCCGGACTAACGGGACGAACACCGGGGAGCTGTTTCTT. It codes for CPSSSRTNGTNTGELFL.

As for this clonotype: Without the conserved terminal phenylalanine or tryptophan, this CDR3 likely stems from a read error. No DNA is shown, since the ends of the CDR3 on it are uncertain; the CDR3 is the one TCRdb lists. The chain recombines TRBV5-4 with TRBJ2-6. Germline V CDR1 and CDR2: SGHNT, YYREEE (reference sequence). Both ends counted, the CDR3 spans 15 residues. CDR3 in amino acids: CASSRSASGANVPTL.

The rearrangement joins TRBV29-1 to TRBJ2-5; D possibly matches TRBD1 or TRBD2 (5 bases each). The CDR3 length is 13 residues. Germline V lookup: CDR1 SQVTM, CDR2 ANQGSEA. The V end lost 7 bases, the J end lost 5 bases, and 17 bases lay between the germline ends. The CDR3 spells CSARQGVWETQYF. Here the CDR3 DNA reads TGCAGCGCCAGGCAGGGAGTTTGGGAGACCCAGTACTTC.

As to this clonotype: The CDR3 does not end in the conserved phenylalanine or tryptophan, so this is likely a read error. The rearrangement links TRBV4-1 to TRBJ1-5; D is unresolved. CDR3 length: 13 residues. CDR1 and CDR2 (germline): MGHRA, YSYEKL. CDR3 region: CTSSQGMSQPQHL. Written as DNA, the CDR3 is TGCACCAGCAGCCAAGGGATGTCTCAGCCCCAGCATTTG.

On this clonotype: Germline is not matched at one junction end, which may reflect a read error. The chain employs TRBV29-1 and TRBJ1-4; 7 positions match TRBD1. Germline CDR1 SQVTM, CDR2 ANQGSEA. This CDR3 has 16 residues. CDR3: CSVQGGAHATNEKMFF. The DNA for the CDR3 is TGCAGCGTCCAAGGGGGCGCCCACGCAACTAACGAAAAAATGTTTTTT.

Remarks on this clonotype: One end of the junction varies from germline; a read error may be responsible. This chain uses TRBV6-5 with TRBJ2-3, with D possibly being TRBD1 or TRBD2 (5 bases each). Germline loops: CDR1 MNHEY, CDR2 SVGAGI. This CDR3 contains 15 residues. CDR3 nucleotides: TGTGCCATCAGTTACCGGGACCGTATCACAGATATGCAGTATTTT. Its translation is CAISYRDRITDMQYF.

This rearrangement joins TRBV10-1 to TRBJ2-7, with D perhaps matching TRBD2 (5 bases). The V gene's germline CDR1 is WNHNN and CDR2 SYGVQD (reference sequence). The CDR3 is made up of 14 amino acids. The CDR3 region has the DNA TGCGCCAGCAGTGAAAGTGGGAGCCCTAACGAGCAGTACGTA. Its translation: CASSESGSPNEQYV.

About this clonotype itself: One junction end does not reproduce the germline sequence, and a read error may be involved. The chain joins TRBV11-2 to TRBJ2-3; 9 bases align to TRBD2. Germline V gene sequence: CDR1 SGHAT, CDR2 FQNNGV. The CDR3 contains 17 residues. The CDR3 region has the DNA TGTGTCAGCAGTTTGGGCCCGGCGGGAGGGATTCCAGATACGCAGTATTTT. Translating gives CVSSLGPAGGIPDTQYF.

This clonotype was detected ten times or more. This chain joins TRBV10-2 and TRBJ2-2, with 8 bases fitting TRBD2. The germline CDR1 and CDR2 sequences are WSHSY and SAAADI. The length of the CDR3 is 15 residues. Trimming took 3 bases from V and 4 from J; bases not matched to a gene: 4. CDR3 residues: CASSDGLASTGELFF. CDR3 DNA sequence: TGCGCCAGCAGTGACGGACTAGCCTCCACCGGGGAGCTGTTTTTT.

The count of this clonotype is one. One end of the junction does not line up with germline, which may come from a read error. The genes are TRBV11-2 and TRBJ1-4; a possible D gene is TRBD1 (6 bases). The CDR3 runs 15 residues. Germline assignment: CDR1 SGHAT and CDR2 FQNNGV. The CDR3 DNA sequence: TGCGTCAGCAGCTTACAGACAGGACGTAATGAAAAACTGTCTTTT. This encodes CVSSLQTGRNEKLSF.

This chain links TRBV11-2 with TRBJ2-5; the D gene is possibly TRBD2 (6 bases). Deletions cut 5 bases from V and 0 bases from J, with 13 bases between. The germline V gene has CDR1 SGHAT and CDR2 FQNNGV. This CDR3 comprises 15 residues. The CDR3 loop is CASSMVAGYQETQYF. CDR3 DNA: TGTGCCAGCAGCATGGTGGCGGGATACCAAGAGACCCAGTACTTC.

This clonotype was observed many times. The rearrangement joins TRBV10-3 to TRBJ2-1; 13 bases line up with TRBD2. The germline V gene encodes CDR1 ENHRY and CDR2 SYGVKD. The ends lost 10 bases at V and 8 bases at J; junction bases unmatched: 17. The CDR3 is made up of 17 amino acids. The CDR3 region is CATATGLAGFSKYEQFF. CDR3 coding DNA: TGTGCCACCGCGACGGGACTAGCGGGATTCAGTAAATATGAGCAGTTCTTC.